The present T cell receptor beta chain was sequenced within a study of control samples from healthy donors and cancer patients. This table comes from immunoSEQ multiplex PCR, and its TCRdb copy is limited to in-frame clones, with some not included. The sample shows roughly 190,000 clones, 91% of them seen only once. There are 13 residues in the CDR3. CDR1 and CDR2 (germline): SNHLY, FYNNEI. The ends were cut back, 6 bases at V and 1 base at J, with 8 bases in the middle. The sequenced material came from blood. The receptor was derived from a woman in her twenties or thirties in good health. The V and J genes are TRBV2 and TRBJ2-3, with D tentatively TRBD1 (6 bases). The CDR3 here is CASRGTRTDTQYF. The CDR3 DNA reads as TGTGCCAGCAGGGGGACACGCACAGATACGCAGTATTTT.